Shown below are 26 T cell receptor beta chains from a single sample sequenced in a study of CD8+CD57+ T cells in acquired aplastic anemia. Genomic DNA, the template, was used for profiling of the TCR beta VDJ and CDR3. TCRdb called the reads again in MiXCR, with one record for every CDR3 protein. The top ten clones hold around 1.3% of a sample with about 290,000 distinct CDR3 sequences, about 50% of them seen once. Patients who underwent sequencing had shown CD8+CD57+ cell expansion by flow cytometry. Specimen: sorted CD4+, CD8+, or CD8+CD57+ T cells (not recorded which) from PBMCs. All receptors come from a human donor with aplastic anemia.

This clonotype has ten or more counts. The chain uses TRBV2 and TRBJ2-2; 10 bases match TRBD1. V lost 4 bases, J lost 3 bases, and 2 bases stayed unmatched. This CDR3 has 15 amino acids. The germline gives CDR1 SNHLY, CDR2 FYNNEI. The CDR3 loop is CASSGTGGHTGELFF. As DNA, the CDR3 is TGTGCCAGCAGTGGGACAGGGGGTCACACCGGGGAGCTGTTTTTT.

The chain recombines TRBV2 with TRBJ2-7; TRBD2 might be the D (5 bases). CDR3 length: 11 residues. Germline V lookup: CDR1 SNHLY, CDR2 FYNNEI. V shed 10 bases and J shed 3 bases, with 10 bases lying between them. DNA for the CDR3: TGTGCCACCTATAGCGACTACGAGCAGTACTTC. It is translated as CATYSDYEQYF.

This clonotype was picked up one time. V usage is TRBV29-1 and J usage is TRBJ1-4; D ambiguous. V was shortened by 3 bases and J by 5 bases, with 10 bases between the two germline ends. CDR3 length: 13 amino acids. CDR1 and CDR2 (germline): SQVTM, ANQGSEA. This CDR3 reads CSVDGEGNEKLFF. The CDR3, as DNA: TGCAGCGTTGACGGGGAGGGCAATGAAAAACTGTTTTTT.

In this sample, this clonotype turned up a few times. V is TRBV20-1 and J is TRBJ2-7; no definite D call. Germline V CDR1 and CDR2: DFQATT, SNEGSKA (reference sequence). V lost 1 base to trimming and J lost 3 bases, with 10 bases between them. The CDR3 has 13 amino acids. The CDR3, as DNA: TGCAGTGCTAGAGGGAGAACTTACTACGAGCAGTACTTC. It specifies CSARGRTYYEQYF.

This clonotype showed up many times. The CDR3: CASSQGDSSYNSPLHF. CDR3 bases: TGTGCCAGCAGCCAGGGGGACAGCTCCTATAATTCACCCCTCCACTTT. This chain connects TRBV11-2 to TRBJ1-6; 7 nucleotides agree with TRBD1. With 5 bases clipped from V and 0 bases from J, the junction kept 4 bases outside the gene matches. This CDR3 is built from 16 residues. Germline V gene lookup returns CDR1 SGHAT and CDR2 FQNNGV.

This clonotype has at least ten counts. The chain has TRBV5-1 and TRBJ2-5; D call uncertain. The length of the CDR3 is 16 residues. Germline lookup yields CDR1 SGHRS and CDR2 YFSETQ. V shed 6 bases and J shed 2 bases, with 20 bases lying between them. The CDR3 DNA follows: TGCGCCAGCACCCTCACCACCTTGACTGGACAAGAGACCCAGTACTTC. Translation gives CASTLTTLTGQETQYF.

This sequence joins TRBV7-9 and TRBJ2-1; D may be TRBD1 (5 bases). The CDR3 loop spans 13 amino acids. Germline V gene data show CDR1 as SEHNR and CDR2 as FQNEAQ (reference sequence). V dropped 3 bases and J dropped 10 bases, with 13 bases sitting between them. CDR3 sequence reads: CASSFPWTFEQFF. The CDR3 DNA sequence: TGTGCCAGCAGCTTTCCCTGGACATTCGAGCAGTTCTTC.

This clonotype was seen ten or more times. The chain joins TRBV5-6 to TRBJ2-1; the match to TRBD2 covers 15 bases. Germline trimming cut 2 bases from V and 4 bases from J; bases unmatched to any gene: 4. Germline V gene sequence: CDR1 SGHDT, CDR2 YYEEEE. The CDR3 has 17 amino acids. The CDR3 region is CASSFSGTSGGYNEQFF. CDR3 bases: TGTGCCAGCAGCTTTTCCGGGACTAGCGGGGGGTACAATGAGCAGTTCTTC.

The chain has TRBV5-1 and TRBJ2-7; D is unresolved. Germline CDR1 SGHRS, CDR2 YFSETQ. V was clipped by 1 base and J by 5 bases, with 10 bases between them. The CDR3 covers 13 residues. DNA of the CDR3: TGCGCCAGCAGCTTGAATAAGTTCAACGAGCAGTACTTC. Its translation: CASSLNKFNEQYF.

This clonotype showed up many times. The V call is TRBV5-1, the J call TRBJ1-1, with D possibly being TRBD1 (5 bases). This CDR3 is built from 13 residues. V was cut by 1 base and J by 4 bases, with 8 bases left in between. The germline gives CDR1 SGHRS, CDR2 YFSETQ. CDR3 sequence: CASSLQGTTEAFF. The CDR3 DNA is TGCGCCAGCAGCTTGCAAGGGACCACTGAAGCTTTCTTT. The complete variable domain, with remaining parts taken from reference TRBV5-1 and TRBJ1-1, reads KAGVTQTPRYLIKTRGQQVTLSCSPISGHRSVSWYQQTPGQGLQFLFEYFSETQRNKGNFPGRFSGRQFSNSRSEMNVSTLELGDSALYLCASSLQGTTEAFFGQGTRLTVV.

At least ten counts were recorded for this clonotype. The J gene is TRBJ1-1, the V gene TRBV29-1; the match to TRBD1 covers 7 bases. This CDR3 contains 15 residues. V shed 1 base and J 8 bases; nucleotides not matched to a gene: 13. Germline CDR1 and CDR2: SQVTM and ANQGSEA. The CDR3 spells CSVEATVQGWAEAFF. CDR3 DNA: TGCAGCGTTGAAGCTACGGTACAGGGGTGGGCAGAAGCTTTCTTT.

This clonotype is medium-sized in the sample. The gene calls are TRBV7-9 and TRBJ1-6, with D possibly matching TRBD1 (5 bases). The germline CDR1 and CDR2 sequences are SEHNR and FQNEAQ (reference sequence). The ends were cut back, 5 bases at V and 7 bases at J, with 12 bases in the middle. The CDR3 extends over 14 amino acids. DNA for the CDR3: TGTGCCAGCAGCCCCCGGACAATCAATTCACCCCTCCACTTT. This codes for CASSPRTINSPLHF.

The chain recombines TRBV9 with TRBJ2-7; 8 bases fit TRBD1. CDR3 length: 14 amino acids. Germline-derived CDR1 and CDR2 are SGDLS and YYNGEE. J was trimmed by 4 bases and V by 2 bases; bases with no gene match: 5. The chain's CDR3 is CASSVAGQGYEQYF. CDR3 bases: TGTGCCAGCAGCGTGGCCGGACAGGGATACGAGCAGTACTTC.

The chain joins TRBV7-9 to TRBJ2-2; possible D gene TRBD2, 6 bases. Deletions cut 5 bases from V and 7 bases from J, with 11 bases between. The CDR3 is 13 residues long. Germline values: CDR1 SEHNR, CDR2 FQNEAQ (reference sequence). The CDR3 sequence: CASSPVGGGELFF. As DNA, the CDR3 is TGTGCCAGCAGCCCCGTCGGGGGCGGGGAGCTGTTTTTT.

This chain links TRBV14 with TRBJ1-6, with a weak D call TRBD1 (5 bases). Trimming removed 4 bases from V and 10 bases from J, with 14 bases in between. CDR3 length: 14 amino acids. Per the germline V gene, CDR1 is SGHDN and CDR2 is FVKESK. DNA of the CDR3: TGTGCCAGCAGCCTCGAGGGGAGACGATCACCCCTCCACTTT. Its translation is CASSLEGRRSPLHF.

The chain has TRBV20-1 and TRBJ2-7; tentative D call: TRBD2 (5 bases). Germline V gives CDR1 DFQATT, CDR2 SNEGSKA (reference sequence). Trimming took 3 bases from V and 2 from J, leaving 14 bases between them. CDR3 length equals 14 residues. This CDR3 reads CSARRAEKTYEQYF. DNA of the CDR3: TGCAGTGCTAGGAGGGCAGAGAAAACCTACGAGCAGTACTTC.

To note about this clonotype: It is likely a read error, because the conserved phenylalanine at the end of the CDR3 is missing. The chain links TRBV3-1 to TRBJ1-1; D may be TRBD1 (6 bases). Germline V gene data show CDR1 as LGHDT and CDR2 as YNNKEL (reference sequence). The CDR3 is made up of 14 amino acids. Between the trimmed V and J ends, which lost 1 base and 2 bases, there was a span of 8 bases. The CDR3 loop is CASSQVGGNTEAFL. CDR3 DNA: TGTGCCAGCAGCCAAGTGGGGGGCAACACTGAAGCTTTCCTT.

The chain links TRBV20-1 to TRBJ2-1; 13 bases line up with TRBD2. The CDR3 is 13 amino acids. Germline V CDR1 and CDR2: DFQATT, SNEGSKA (reference sequence). V lost 3 bases and J lost 9; bases outside the gene matches: 2. The CDR3 loop is CSARGLAGIEQFF. The CDR3, as DNA: TGCAGTGCTAGGGGACTAGCGGGAATTGAGCAGTTCTTC.

The gene calls are TRBV7-3 and TRBJ1-4; no definite D call. This CDR3 region has 15 residues. V was clipped by 2 bases and J by 6 bases, with 13 bases between them. The germline V gene encodes CDR1 SGHTA and CDR2 FQGTGA. The CDR3 DNA reads as TGTGCCAGCAGCTTAGCGGGAGTGGGCGATGAAAAACTGTTTTTT. Encoded protein: CASSLAGVGDEKLFF.

CDR3 in amino acids: CASTVNRDYGYTF. For the CDR3, the DNA is TGTGCCAGCACCGTAAACAGGGACTATGGCTACACCTTC. The chain carries TRBV7-2 and TRBJ1-2, with D maybe TRBD1 (6 bases). Trimming took 7 bases from V and 3 from J, leaving 12 bases between them. CDR3 length: 13 amino acids. Germline-derived CDR1 and CDR2 are SGHTA and FQGNSA.

The chain carries TRBV18 and TRBJ2-2; weak D call: TRBD2 (5 bases). This CDR3 contains 17 residues. Germline-derived CDR1 and CDR2 are KGHSH and LQKENI. The V and J ends lost 3 bases and 0 bases respectively, with 14 bases between them. CDR3: CASSPLGLLANTGELFF. DNA for the CDR3: TGTGCCAGCTCACCTCTTGGACTTCTCGCGAACACCGGGGAGCTGTTTTTT.

This clonotype was detected a few times. The gene calls are TRBV15 and TRBJ2-1; possibly TRBD2 for D (6 bases). The DNA end favors TRBJ2-5, so the J call may be wrong. The germline gives CDR1 LNHNV, CDR2 YYDKDF (reference sequence). This CDR3 spans 15 amino acids. The CDR3 region is CATSRDSGGAETQYF. The CDR3 DNA reads as TGTGCCACCAGCAGAGATAGCGGAGGGGCAGAGACCCAGTACTTC.

This chain links TRBV12-3 or TRBV12-4 with TRBJ1-1; D is undetermined. Deletions cut 1 base from V and 6 bases from J, with 9 bases between. The CDR3 is made up of 13 amino acids. The CDR3 is CASSLGNQAEAFF. The CDR3 nucleotides read TGTGCCAGCAGTTTAGGGAACCAGGCTGAAGCTTTCTTT.

V usage is TRBV5-8 and J usage is TRBJ1-6; 8 bases line up with TRBD1. With V trimmed by 4 bases and J by 7 bases, 4 bases remained unmatched. Germline V lookup: CDR1 SGHTS, CDR2 YDEGEE. The CDR3 runs 14 residues. CDR3 coding DNA: TGTGCCAGCAGCCGGACAGGGTCGAATTCACCCCTCCACTTT. Protein sequence: CASSRTGSNSPLHF.

The gene calls are TRBV19 and TRBJ2-7; 7 bases align to TRBD1. The length of the CDR3 is 14 residues. In germline, CDR1 is LNHDA, CDR2 SQIVND (reference sequence). Trimming at V came to 5 bases and at J to 3 bases, leaving 7 bases not matched to a gene. In nucleotides, the CDR3 is TGTGCCAGTAGTGTCCGGGACAGTGACTACGAGCAGTACTTC. Its protein is CASSVRDSDYEQYF.

The V and J genes are TRBV20-1 and TRBJ1-3; D unresolved. Trimming took off 2 bases at V and 1 base at J, with 6 bases between the two ends. CDR3 size: 13 residues. Per the germline V gene, CDR1 is DFQATT and CDR2 is SNEGSKA (reference sequence). The CDR3 reads CSARKGSGNTIYF. CDR3 DNA sequence: TGCAGTGCTAGAAAAGGGTCTGGAAACACCATATATTTT.